The entry that follows covers one T cell receptor (beta chain) sequence. The antigen is unknown. Germline V gene lookup returns CDR1 SGHRS and CDR2 YFSETQ. CDR3 length: 16 residues. Trimming cost V 2 bases and J 1 base, with 14 bases left between them. The data belong to a study of blood T cells in healthy people across ages. Study-wide points: It was found that TCR beta diversity correlated strongly with the percentage of naive T cells.

It was with a sample-barcoded 5' primer and a J-beta primer mix that a second PCR of roughly 7 to 12 cycles was run. TCRdb processed the 5' RACE reads anew with MiXCR; each CDR3 protein has one entry. This table holds under 800,000 distinct CDR3 sequences, under 25% found once. Donation came from healthy Caucasian individuals in Russia who were aged roughly 6 to 95. Extracted total RNA amounted to at least 5.5 micrograms for each sample. This clonotype was obtained from a man between 65 and 85 years old in good health. The rearrangement links TRBV5-1 to TRBJ2-3, with D perhaps matching TRBD1 or TRBD2 (6 bases each). The material sequenced was blood. The CDR3 reads CASSLEGGSGTDTQYF. The DNA for the CDR3 is TGCGCCAGCAGCTTAGAGGGGGGATCGGGCACAGATACGCAGTATTTT.